One and the same sample provided the 29 T cell receptor beta chains below, sequenced in a study of cytomegalovirus exposure and HLA in healthy donors. Clones were sequenced by immunoSEQ multiplex PCR, and TCRdb holds only the in-frame ones, with some missing. This sample carries tens of thousands of clones, approximately 94% of them seen once, and the ten largest clones take 3% to 4%. Sequencing used PBMCs. All receptors come from a woman between 18 and 30 years old in good health and CMV-seropositive.

This chain connects TRBV4-1 to TRBJ1-2; no definite D call. Per germline, CDR1 MGHRA and CDR2 YSYEKL. This CDR3 has 18 amino acids. Trimming left V 0 bases short and J 3 bases short, with 20 bases between. The CDR3 DNA reads TGCGCCAGCAGCCAAGATCCCACCGGCCTAGAGGGAGACTATGGCTACACCTTC. This gives the protein CASSQDPTGLEGDYGYTF.

J is TRBJ2-5 and V is TRBV25-1; 7 positions match TRBD2. J gave up 2 bases and V 7 bases, and 7 bases lay outside the gene matches. Germline V gene data show CDR1 as MGHDK and CDR2 as SYGVNS. CDR3 length equals 14 residues. Written as DNA, the CDR3 is TGTGCCAGCAAAGCGGGGACTACTCAAGAGACCCAGTACTTC. Translation gives CASKAGTTQETQYF.

The rearrangement links TRBV5-1 to TRBJ1-4; possibly TRBD1 for D (5 bases). Germline V gene data show CDR1 as SGHRS and CDR2 as YFSETQ. CDR3 length: 15 amino acids. V was pared by 1 base and J by 6 bases, with 13 bases between. CDR3: CASSLLQGGDEKLFF. The CDR3 DNA is TGCGCCAGCAGCTTGTTGCAGGGAGGGGATGAAAAACTGTTTTTT.

The chain joins TRBV6-5 to TRBJ1-1; D might be TRBD1 (5 bases). Per the germline V gene, CDR1 is MNHEY and CDR2 is SVGAGI. The V gene lost 6 bases and the J gene lost 5 bases, with 16 bases spanning the gap. This CDR3 contains 14 residues. Here the CDR3 DNA reads TGTGCCAGCAGCTCAACAGGTCGGCGGACTGAAGCTTTCTTT. Its translation: CASSSTGRRTEAFF.

The J gene is TRBJ1-5, the V gene TRBV18; TRBD1 is a possible D gene (5 bases). Germline CDR1 is KGHSH and CDR2 is LQKENI. This CDR3 comprises 15 residues. Trimming took 3 bases from V and 5 from J, leaving 14 bases between them. This CDR3 is CASSPQGNRDQPQHF. DNA of the CDR3: TGTGCCAGCTCACCGCAGGGTAATAGGGATCAGCCCCAGCATTTT.

This clone is a singleton in its sample. V usage is TRBV6-1 and J usage is TRBJ2-1; 8 bases line up with TRBD1. The J segment lost 2 bases and the V segment lost 4 bases, leaving 7 bases of the junction unmatched. The CDR3 runs to 16 residues. From germline, CDR1 is MNHNS and CDR2 SASEGT. CDR3 in DNA: TGTGCCAGCAGTGCCCTTACAGGGGGAGCCTACAATGAGCAGTTCTTC. Translation gives CASSALTGGAYNEQFF.

The chain links TRBV5-1 to TRBJ1-3; D gene ambiguous. Germline loops: CDR1 SGHRS, CDR2 YFSETQ. V gave up 7 bases and J gave up 0 bases, with 17 bases separating them. CDR3 size: 16 residues. DNA for the CDR3: TGCGCCAGCGCCCCTGCCCCGCAGATCTCTGGAAACACCATATATTTT. Amino acids: CASAPAPQISGNTIYF.

The V call is TRBV28, the J call TRBJ2-5; 7 bases are shared with TRBD2. The J call may be faulty, since TRBJ2-7 better matches the DNA end. Looked up from germline, CDR1 is MDHEN and CDR2 is SYDVKM. The CDR3 loop spans 14 amino acids. CDR3 in DNA: TGTGCCAGCAACCAGATGACTAGCAACTACGAGCAGTACTTC. Translation gives CASNQMTSNYEQYF.

V gene TRBV29-1 combines with J gene TRBJ2-7; 7 bases map to TRBD2. The CDR3 is made up of 15 amino acids. V shed 6 bases, J shed 3 bases, and the junction held 14 bases outside the gene matches. Germline lookup yields CDR1 SQVTM and CDR2 ANQGSEA. CDR3 sequence reads: CSVLKLGGVNYEQYF. CDR3 in DNA: TGCAGCGTCCTGAAACTTGGGGGGGTTAACTACGAGCAGTACTTC.

The V gene is TRBV14, the J gene TRBJ2-1; possibly TRBD2 for D (7 bases). Germline-derived CDR1 and CDR2 are SGHDN and FVKESK. V was cut by 5 bases and J by 3 bases, with 29 bases left in between. There are 20 residues in the CDR3. Here the CDR3 DNA reads TGTGCCAGCAGCAAAGGGGGTAGTAGCGGGTGGACGAGCAACTACAATGAGCAGTTCTTC. Translating gives CASSKGGSSGWTSNYNEQFF.

The chain couples TRBV11-2 to TRBJ2-7; maybe TRBD1 (6 bases). The CDR3 sequence is 13 residues long. From germline, CDR1 is SGHAT and CDR2 FQNNGV. Deletions cut 5 bases from V and 3 bases from J, with 11 bases between. CDR3 region: CASSGDKYYEQYF. The CDR3 region has the DNA TGTGCCAGCAGCGGGGACAAGTACTACGAGCAGTACTTC.

Details on this clone: Other DNA sequences in the same sample also yield this CDR3. J is TRBJ2-5 and V is TRBV5-1, with no clear D. Per the germline V gene, CDR1 is SGHRS and CDR2 is YFSETQ. This CDR3 is built from 12 residues. V was clipped by 0 bases and J by 5 bases, with 5 bases between them. CDR3 nucleotide sequence: TGCGCCAGCAGCTTGGCCGGTGAGACCCAGTACTTC. Encoded protein: CASSLAGETQYF.

The V gene is TRBV28, the J gene TRBJ2-5, with D unclear. Trimming removed 6 bases from V and 4 bases from J, with 12 bases in between. CDR3 length equals 13 residues. Per germline, CDR1 MDHEN and CDR2 SYDVKM. The CDR3, as DNA: TGTGCCAGCAGCCCGTATTCGAGAGAGACCCAGTACTTC. Residues: CASSPYSRETQYF.

The chain links TRBV9 to TRBJ2-3; 10 bases are a match to TRBD2. V shed 6 bases and J 5 bases; nucleotides not matched to a gene: 6. Germline V gene data show CDR1 as SGDLS and CDR2 as YYNGEE. This CDR3 has 14 residues. CDR3: CASNSGLAVDTQYF. In DNA form, the CDR3 reads TGTGCCAGCAATTCTGGACTAGCGGTAGATACGCAGTATTTT.

V is TRBV28 and J is TRBJ1-2; 10 bases agree with TRBD1. J was trimmed by 7 bases and V by 2 bases; bases with no gene match: 7. Per the germline V gene, CDR1 is MDHEN and CDR2 is SYDVKM. This CDR3 contains 15 residues. Here the CDR3 reads CASSLLGTGASGYTF. The DNA for the CDR3 is TGTGCCAGCAGTTTACTCGGGACAGGGGCGAGTGGCTACACCTTC.

The gene calls are TRBV28 and TRBJ1-2; TRBD1 might be the D (6 bases). Germline CDR1 MDHEN, CDR2 SYDVKM. The CDR3 has 15 amino acids. V was trimmed by 3 bases and J by 4 bases, leaving 15 bases between them. The CDR3 spells CASSFGQISFYGYTF. CDR3 DNA sequence: TGTGCCAGCAGTTTTGGACAGATCTCTTTCTATGGCTACACCTTC.

The chain is built from TRBV27 and TRBJ2-4, with 7 bases that match TRBD1. The CDR3 has 16 amino acids. The germline gives CDR1 MNHEY, CDR2 SMNVEV (reference sequence). After removal of 2 bases from V and 1 base from J, the junction contained 5 bases not matched to a gene. CDR3 amino acids: CASSLQGDVAKNIQYF. The DNA of the CDR3 is TGTGCCAGCAGTTTACAGGGGGACGTGGCCAAAAACATTCAGTACTTC.

The genes are TRBV6-5 and TRBJ2-1; 7 bases align to TRBD1. CDR3 size: 14 residues. Germline CDR1 MNHEY, CDR2 SVGAGI. Trimming at V came to 2 bases and at J to 8 bases, leaving 6 bases not matched to a gene. The CDR3 sequence: CASSYNTGVDEQFF. The CDR3 coding sequence is TGTGCCAGCAGTTACAATACAGGGGTCGATGAGCAGTTCTTC.

V is TRBV7-9 and J is TRBJ2-7; 12 bases align to TRBD2. CDR3 length: 14 amino acids. The J segment lost 4 bases and the V segment lost 4 bases, leaving 2 bases of the junction unmatched. CDR1 SEHNR and CDR2 FQNEAQ come from the germline V gene (reference sequence). CDR3 coding DNA: TGTGCCAGCAGCTCCGGACTAGCGGGATACGAGCAGTACTTC. Its translation: CASSSGLAGYEQYF. Full variable domain (missing parts from reference TRBV7-9 and TRBJ2-7): DTGVSQNPRHKITKRGQNVTFRCDPISEHNRLYWYRQTLGQGPEFLTYFQNEAQLEKSRLLSDRFSAERPKGSFSTLEIQRTEQGDSAMYLCASSSGLAGYEQYFGPGTRLTVT.

V gene TRBV27 combines with J gene TRBJ2-1; TRBD2 aligns across 9 bases. V gave up 7 bases and J gave up 12 bases; unmatched junction bases: 10. The CDR3 spans 13 residues. Germline V gene lookup returns CDR1 MNHEY and CDR2 SMNVEV (reference sequence). The CDR3 DNA sequence: TGTGCCAGCAAGCTAACCCAAGCGGGAGGGCAGTTCTTC. It yields the protein CASKLTQAGGQFF.

The chain couples TRBV6-1 to TRBJ1-1, with 7 nucleotides matching TRBD1. Germline values: CDR1 MNHNS, CDR2 SASEGT. V gave up 7 bases and J gave up 6 bases; unmatched junction bases: 5. The CDR3 runs to 12 residues. CDR3 protein: CASNLGGAEAFF. In DNA, the CDR3 is TGTGCCAGCAACCTAGGGGGCGCTGAAGCTTTCTTT.

The chain couples TRBV6-5 to TRBJ1-2, with 7 bases matching TRBD1. The V and J ends lost 0 bases and 3 bases, in that order; junction bases with no gene match: 7. The CDR3 covers 16 residues. Germline CDR1 and CDR2: MNHEY and SVGAGI. CDR3 bases: TGTGCCAGCAGTTACTCAATGGGACAGACCTACTATGGCTACACCTTC. Its protein is CASSYSMGQTYYGYTF.

The chain recombines TRBV2 with TRBJ1-2; D not certain. Germline CDR1 reads SNHLY; CDR2 reads FYNNEI. CDR3 length: 14 residues. Deletions cut 5 bases from V and 6 bases from J, with 16 bases between. The CDR3 region is CASSSGVGVDGYTF. The CDR3, as DNA: TGTGCCAGCAGTAGCGGCGTAGGTGTCGATGGCTACACCTTC.

The gene calls are TRBV27 and TRBJ2-7; 9 positions match TRBD2. V lost 0 bases, J lost 1 base, and 1 base stayed unmatched. The CDR3 runs to 15 residues. Germline V gene sequence: CDR1 MNHEY, CDR2 SMNVEV (reference sequence). CDR3 sequence: CASSLSLAGSYEQYF. Here the CDR3 DNA reads TGTGCCAGCAGTTTATCCCTAGCGGGGTCCTACGAGCAGTACTTC.

This clone was picked up one time. The chain uses TRBV4-3 and TRBJ1-2; D is perhaps TRBD1 (6 bases). The length of the CDR3 is 14 residues. V lost 0 bases and J lost 8, with 13 bases in between. From germline, CDR1 is LGHNA and CDR2 YSLEER. This CDR3 reads CASSQDTGRKGYTF. The CDR3 nucleotides are TGCGCCAGCAGCCAAGATACAGGGCGTAAGGGCTACACCTTC.

The chain has TRBV7-9 and TRBJ2-1, with D perhaps matching TRBD2 (7 bases). Between the trimmed V and J ends, which lost 8 bases and 14 bases, there was a span of 19 bases. There are 12 residues in the CDR3. CDR1 and CDR2 (germline): SEHNR, FQNEAQ (reference sequence). CDR3 DNA: TGTGCCAGCGGGATCCGGGGGGCCTCGGAGTTCTTC. Translated, it gives CASGIRGASEFF.

The V and J genes are TRBV7-2 and TRBJ1-2; unclear D gene. Trimming left V 1 base short and J 0 bases short, with 3 bases between. Germline-derived CDR1 and CDR2 are SGHTA and FQGNSA. The CDR3 contains 13 residues. Here the CDR3 DNA reads TGTGCCAGCAGCTTAGGAGCTAACTATGGCTACACCTTC. Translating it yields CASSLGANYGYTF.

The V and J genes are TRBV10-3 and TRBJ1-1; D is undetermined. CDR3 length: 13 residues. V gave up 6 bases and J gave up 4 bases, with 12 bases separating them. Germline lookup yields CDR1 ENHRY and CDR2 SYGVKD. Here the CDR3 reads CAIRLDFGTEAFF. CDR3 in DNA: TGTGCCATCAGGCTGGACTTTGGCACTGAAGCTTTCTTT.

This chain connects TRBV7-2 to TRBJ1-1; D is possibly TRBD1 (6 bases). The length of the CDR3 is 13 residues. Per germline, CDR1 SGHTA and CDR2 FQGNSA. V lost 5 bases and J 7 bases, leaving 14 bases between the germline ends. Here the CDR3 reads CASSKRGGIEAFF. CDR3 bases: TGTGCCAGCAGCAAGAGGGGGGGGATTGAAGCTTTCTTT.